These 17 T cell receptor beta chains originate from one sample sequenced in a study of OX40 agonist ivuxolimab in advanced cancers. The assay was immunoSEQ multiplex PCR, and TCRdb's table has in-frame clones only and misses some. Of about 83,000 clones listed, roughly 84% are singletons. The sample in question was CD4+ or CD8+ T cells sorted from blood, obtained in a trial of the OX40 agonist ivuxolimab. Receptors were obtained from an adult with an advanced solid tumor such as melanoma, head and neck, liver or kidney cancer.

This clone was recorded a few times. The CDR3 protein is CTSSQVIAGGRHEQYF. The CDR3 DNA follows: TGCACCAGCAGCCAAGTTATCGCGGGGGGGCGCCACGAGCAGTACTTC. The chain employs TRBV1 and TRBJ2-7; the table names TRBD2, a call not compared with the DNA. TRBV1 is listed as a pseudogene. The CDR3 length is 16 residues.

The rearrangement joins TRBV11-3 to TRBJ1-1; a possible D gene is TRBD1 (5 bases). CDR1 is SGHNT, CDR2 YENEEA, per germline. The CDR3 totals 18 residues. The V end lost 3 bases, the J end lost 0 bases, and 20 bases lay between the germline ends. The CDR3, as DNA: TGTGCCAGCAGCTTGAGGGGACCCGCGGCTGCTATGAACACTGAAGCTTTCTTT. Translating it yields CASSLRGPAAAMNTEAFF.

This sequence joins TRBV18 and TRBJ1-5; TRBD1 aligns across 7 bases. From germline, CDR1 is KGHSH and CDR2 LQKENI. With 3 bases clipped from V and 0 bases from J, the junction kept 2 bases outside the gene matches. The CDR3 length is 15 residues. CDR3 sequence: CASSPTGFSNQPQHF. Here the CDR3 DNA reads TGTGCCAGCTCACCGACAGGGTTTAGCAATCAGCCCCAGCATTTT.

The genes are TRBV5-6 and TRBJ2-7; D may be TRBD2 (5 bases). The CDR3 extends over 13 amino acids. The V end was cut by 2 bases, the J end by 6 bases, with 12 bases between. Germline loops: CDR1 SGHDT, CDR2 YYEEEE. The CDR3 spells CASSFGGLGEQYF. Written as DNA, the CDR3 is TGTGCCAGCAGCTTCGGAGGCTTAGGCGAGCAGTACTTC.

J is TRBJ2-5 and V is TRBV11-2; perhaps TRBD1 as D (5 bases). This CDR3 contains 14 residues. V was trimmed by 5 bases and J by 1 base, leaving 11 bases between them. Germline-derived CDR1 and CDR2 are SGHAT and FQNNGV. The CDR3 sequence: CASSPGKFQETQYF. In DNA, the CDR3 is TGTGCCAGCAGCCCAGGGAAATTCCAAGAGACCCAGTACTTC.

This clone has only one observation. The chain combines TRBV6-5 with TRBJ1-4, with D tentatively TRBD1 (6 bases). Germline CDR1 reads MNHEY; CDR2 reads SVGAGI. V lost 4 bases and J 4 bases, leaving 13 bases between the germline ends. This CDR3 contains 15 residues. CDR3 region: CASSSVGTRNEKLFF. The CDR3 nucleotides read TGTGCCAGCAGTTCCGTCGGGACACGTAATGAAAAACTGTTTTTT.

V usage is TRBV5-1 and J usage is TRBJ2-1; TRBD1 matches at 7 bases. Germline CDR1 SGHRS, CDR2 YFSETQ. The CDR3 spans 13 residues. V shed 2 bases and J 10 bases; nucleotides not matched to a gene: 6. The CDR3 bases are TGCGCCAGCAGCTTCGACAGGGATCGCGAGCAGTTCTTC. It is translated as CASSFDRDREQFF.

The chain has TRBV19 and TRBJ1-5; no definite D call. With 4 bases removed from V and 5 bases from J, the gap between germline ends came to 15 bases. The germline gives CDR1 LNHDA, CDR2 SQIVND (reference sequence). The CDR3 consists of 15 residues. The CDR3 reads CASSNPRFFDQPQHF. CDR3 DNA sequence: TGTGCCAGTAGTAATCCACGATTCTTCGATCAGCCCCAGCATTTT.

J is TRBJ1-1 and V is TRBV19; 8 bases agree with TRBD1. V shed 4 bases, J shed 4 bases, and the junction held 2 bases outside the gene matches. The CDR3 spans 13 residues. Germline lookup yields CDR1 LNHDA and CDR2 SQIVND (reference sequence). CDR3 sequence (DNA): TGTGCCAGTAGTAACAGGGGGAGCACTGAAGCTTTCTTT. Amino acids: CASSNRGSTEAFF.

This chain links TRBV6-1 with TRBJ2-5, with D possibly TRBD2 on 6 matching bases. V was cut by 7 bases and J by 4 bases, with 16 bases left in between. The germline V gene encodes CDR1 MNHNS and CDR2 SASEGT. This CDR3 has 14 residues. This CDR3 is CASTFTGGLETQYF. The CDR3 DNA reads TGTGCCAGCACCTTTACCGGGGGTTTAGAGACCCAGTACTTC.

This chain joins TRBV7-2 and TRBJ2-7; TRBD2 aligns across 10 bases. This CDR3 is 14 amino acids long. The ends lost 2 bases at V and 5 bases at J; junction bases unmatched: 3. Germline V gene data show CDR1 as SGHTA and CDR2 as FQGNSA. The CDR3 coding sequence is TGTGCCAGCAGCTTACTTACTAGCGGGGACGAGCAGTACTTC. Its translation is CASSLLTSGDEQYF.

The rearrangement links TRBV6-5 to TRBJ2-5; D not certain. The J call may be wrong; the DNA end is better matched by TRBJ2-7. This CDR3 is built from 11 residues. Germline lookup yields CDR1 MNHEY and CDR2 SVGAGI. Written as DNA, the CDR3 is TGTGCCAGCAGTTATCGCTACGAGCAGTACTTC. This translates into CASSYRYEQYF.

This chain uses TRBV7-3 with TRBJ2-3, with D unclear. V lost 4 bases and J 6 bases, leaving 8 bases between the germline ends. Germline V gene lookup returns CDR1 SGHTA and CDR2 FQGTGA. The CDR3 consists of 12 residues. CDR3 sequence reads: CASSSPGDTQYF. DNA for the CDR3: TGTGCCAGCAGCTCCCCCGGTGATACGCAGTATTTT.

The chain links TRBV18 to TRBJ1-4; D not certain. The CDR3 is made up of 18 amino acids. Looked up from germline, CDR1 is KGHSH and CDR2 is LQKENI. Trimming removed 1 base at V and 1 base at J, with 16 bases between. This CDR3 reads CASSPLGRGGGTNEKLFF. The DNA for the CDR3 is TGTGCCAGCTCACCACTCGGACGGGGAGGTGGAACTAATGAAAAACTGTTTTTT.

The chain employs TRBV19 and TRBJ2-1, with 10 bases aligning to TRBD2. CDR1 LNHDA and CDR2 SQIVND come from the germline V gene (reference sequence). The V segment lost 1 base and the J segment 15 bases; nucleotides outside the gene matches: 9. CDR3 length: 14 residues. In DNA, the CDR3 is TGTGCCAGTAGTATAGGGGGTCTAGCGGGAGCGTCGTTCTTC. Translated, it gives CASSIGGLAGASFF. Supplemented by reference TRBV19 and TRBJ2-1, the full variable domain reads DGGITQSPKYLFRKEGQNVTLSCEQNLNHDAMYWYRQDPGQGLRLIYYSQIVNDFQKGDIAEGYSVSREKKESFPLTVTSAQKNPTAFYLCASSIGGLAGASFFGPGTRLTVL.

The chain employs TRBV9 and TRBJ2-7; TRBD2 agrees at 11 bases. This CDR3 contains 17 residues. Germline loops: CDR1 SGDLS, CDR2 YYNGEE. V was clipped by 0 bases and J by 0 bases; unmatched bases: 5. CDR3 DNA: TGTGCCAGCAGCGTAGGCCACCTAGCGGGGGGCTCCTACGAGCAGTACTTC. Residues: CASSVGHLAGGSYEQYF.

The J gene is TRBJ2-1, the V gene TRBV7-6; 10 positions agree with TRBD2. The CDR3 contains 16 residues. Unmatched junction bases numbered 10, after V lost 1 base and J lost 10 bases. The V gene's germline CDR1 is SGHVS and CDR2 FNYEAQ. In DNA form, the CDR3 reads TGTGCCAGCAGCTTAGTAACTAGCGGGGCCCGGGGGGAGCAGTTCTTC. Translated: CASSLVTSGARGEQFF. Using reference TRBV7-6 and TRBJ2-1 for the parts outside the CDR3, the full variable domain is GAGVSQSPRYKVTKRGQDVALRCDPISGHVSLYWYRQALGQGPEFLTYFNYEAQQDKSGLPNDRFSAERPEGSISTLTIQRTEQRDSAMYRCASSLVTSGARGEQFFGPGTRLTVL.